The following is a T cell receptor beta chain sequence with its context. This entry belongs to a study of T cell clones after liver transplantation. On the study more broadly: Immunosuppression withdrawal was tried within 2 years after liver transplantation in this trial. Pre-transplant mixed lymphocyte reactions yielded third-party-reactive TCRbeta sequences as comparators for graft-donor-reactive sequences. Timepoints were pre-transplant, pre-withdrawal, and after withdrawal was completed or failed.

Germline V lookup: CDR1 LNHDA, CDR2 SQIVND (reference sequence). V was shortened by 1 base and J by 6 bases, with 10 bases between the two germline ends. CDR3 length: 14 amino acids. The table came from immunoSEQ multiplex PCR; TCRdb's copy has only in-frame clones and leaves some out. In the table there are about 6,200 clones, more than 75% of which are singletons. The chain couples TRBV19 to TRBJ2-1; no clear D gene. This sequence was found in a human patient who received a liver transplant. Some T cells may have originated in the graft donor. The starting material was CD8+ T cells from blood, obtained almost 47 months after liver transplant. CDR3 DNA sequence: TGTGCCAGTAGTATAGGTCCCCCCACCAATGAGCAGTTCTTC. Residues: CASSIGPPTNEQFF.